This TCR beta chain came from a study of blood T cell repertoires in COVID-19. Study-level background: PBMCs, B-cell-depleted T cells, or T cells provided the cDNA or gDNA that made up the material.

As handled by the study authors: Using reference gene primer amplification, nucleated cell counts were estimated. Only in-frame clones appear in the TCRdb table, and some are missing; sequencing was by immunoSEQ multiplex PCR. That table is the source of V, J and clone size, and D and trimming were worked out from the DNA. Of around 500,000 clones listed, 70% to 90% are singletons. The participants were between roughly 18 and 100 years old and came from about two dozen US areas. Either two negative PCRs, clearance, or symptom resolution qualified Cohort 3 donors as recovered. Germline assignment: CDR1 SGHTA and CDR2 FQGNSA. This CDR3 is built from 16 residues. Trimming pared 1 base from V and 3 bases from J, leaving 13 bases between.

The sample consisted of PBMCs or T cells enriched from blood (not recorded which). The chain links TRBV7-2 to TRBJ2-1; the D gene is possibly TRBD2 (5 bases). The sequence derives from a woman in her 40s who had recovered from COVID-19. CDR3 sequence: CASSLEASGGYNEQFF. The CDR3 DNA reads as TGTGCCAGCAGCTTAGAGGCCAGCGGAGGCTACAATGAGCAGTTCTTC.